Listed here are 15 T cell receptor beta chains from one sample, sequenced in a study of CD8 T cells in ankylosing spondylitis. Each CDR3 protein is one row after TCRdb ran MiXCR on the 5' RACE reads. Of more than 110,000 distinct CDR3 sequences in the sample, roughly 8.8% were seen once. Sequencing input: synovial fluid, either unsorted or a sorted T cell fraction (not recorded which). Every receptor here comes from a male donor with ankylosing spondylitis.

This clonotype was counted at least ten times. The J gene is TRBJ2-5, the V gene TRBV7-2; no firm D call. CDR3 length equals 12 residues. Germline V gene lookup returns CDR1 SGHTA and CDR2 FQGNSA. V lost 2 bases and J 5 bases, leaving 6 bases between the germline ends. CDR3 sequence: CASSLNLETQYF. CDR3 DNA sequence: TGTGCCAGCAGCTTAAATCTCGAGACCCAGTACTTC.

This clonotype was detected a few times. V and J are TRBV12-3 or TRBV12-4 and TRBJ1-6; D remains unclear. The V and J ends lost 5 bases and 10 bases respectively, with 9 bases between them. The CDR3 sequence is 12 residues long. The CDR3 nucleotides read TGTGCCAGCAGTAAGAGGCGGTCACCCCTCCACTTT. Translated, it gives CASSKRRSPLHF.

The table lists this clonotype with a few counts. CDR3 sequence: CASSKILAGGAVQETQYF. The DNA of the CDR3 is TGTGCCAGCAGCAAAATACTAGCGGGGGGGGCAGTCCAAGAGACCCAGTACTTC. The rearrangement uses TRBV21-1 and TRBJ2-5; TRBD2 is the table's D call, not checked against the DNA. TRBV21-1 corresponds to a pseudogene. The CDR3 sequence is 18 residues long.

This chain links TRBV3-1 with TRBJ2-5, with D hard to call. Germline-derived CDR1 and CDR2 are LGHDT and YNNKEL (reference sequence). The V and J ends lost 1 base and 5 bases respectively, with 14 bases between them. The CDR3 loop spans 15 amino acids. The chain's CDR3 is CASSQGITPEETQYF. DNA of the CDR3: TGTGCCAGCAGCCAAGGTATTACCCCGGAGGAGACCCAGTACTTC.

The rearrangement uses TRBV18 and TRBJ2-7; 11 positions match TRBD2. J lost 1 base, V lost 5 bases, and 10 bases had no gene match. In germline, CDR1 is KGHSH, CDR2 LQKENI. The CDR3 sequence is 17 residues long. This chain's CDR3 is CASSATSGGPFSYEQYF. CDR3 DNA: TGTGCCAGCTCAGCTACTAGCGGGGGCCCATTTTCCTACGAGCAGTACTTC.

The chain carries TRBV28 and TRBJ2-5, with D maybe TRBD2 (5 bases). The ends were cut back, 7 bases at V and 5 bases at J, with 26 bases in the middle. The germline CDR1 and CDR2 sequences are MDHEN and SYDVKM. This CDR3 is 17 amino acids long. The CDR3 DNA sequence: TGTGCCAGCAACGCACTGCGCGGGTCTAACCTACAGGAGACCCAGTACTTC. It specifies CASNALRGSNLQETQYF. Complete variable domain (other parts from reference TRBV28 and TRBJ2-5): DVKVTQSSRYLVKRTGEKVFLECVQDMDHENMFWYRQDPGLGLRLIYFSYDVKMKEKGDIPEGYSVSREKKERFSLILESASTNQTSMYLCASNALRGSNLQETQYFGPGTRLLVL.

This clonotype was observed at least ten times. CDR3 coding DNA: TGTGCCAGCAGTTTCAGGGCGGGTGGGGCCTACGAGCAGTACTTC. Its protein product is CASSFRAGGAYEQYF. The V gene is TRBV12-3 or TRBV12-4, the J gene TRBJ2-7; TRBD1 or TRBD2 may be the D gene (5 bases each). Trimming pared 3 bases from V and 2 bases from J, leaving 14 bases between. The CDR3 covers 15 residues.

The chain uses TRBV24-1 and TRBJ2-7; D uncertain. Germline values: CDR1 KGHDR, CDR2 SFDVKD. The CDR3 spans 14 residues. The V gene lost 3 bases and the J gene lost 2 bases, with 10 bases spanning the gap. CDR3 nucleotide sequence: TGTGCCACCAGTGATCGAGGTCCTACCTACGAGCAGTACTTC. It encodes CATSDRGPTYEQYF.

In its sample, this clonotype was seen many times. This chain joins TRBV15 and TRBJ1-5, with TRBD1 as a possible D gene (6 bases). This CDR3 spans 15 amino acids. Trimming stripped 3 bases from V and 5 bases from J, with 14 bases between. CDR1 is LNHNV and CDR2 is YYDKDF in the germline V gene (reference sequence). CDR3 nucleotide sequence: TGTGCCACCAGCAGGGCCCTCAGGGGAGATCAGCCCCAGCATTTT. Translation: CATSRALRGDQPQHF.

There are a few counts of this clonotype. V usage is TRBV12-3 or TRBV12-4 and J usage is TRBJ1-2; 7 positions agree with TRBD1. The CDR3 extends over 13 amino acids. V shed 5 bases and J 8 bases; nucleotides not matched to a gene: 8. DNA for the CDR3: TGTGCCAGCAGTCGACAGGGAGGTGGAGGCTACACCTTC. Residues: CASSRQGGGGYTF.

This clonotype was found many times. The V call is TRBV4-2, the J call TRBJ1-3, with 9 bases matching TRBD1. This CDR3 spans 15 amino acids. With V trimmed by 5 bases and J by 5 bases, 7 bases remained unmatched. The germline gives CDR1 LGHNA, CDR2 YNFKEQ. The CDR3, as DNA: TGTGCCAGCAGCTTAGAACAGGGGGCTAGAAACACCATATATTTT. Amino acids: CASSLEQGARNTIYF.

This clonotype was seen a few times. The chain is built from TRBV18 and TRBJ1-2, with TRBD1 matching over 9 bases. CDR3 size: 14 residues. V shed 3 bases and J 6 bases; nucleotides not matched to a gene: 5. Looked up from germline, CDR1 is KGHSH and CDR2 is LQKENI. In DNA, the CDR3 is TGTGCCAGCTCACCCTCGGGACAGGGCGATGGCTACACCTTC. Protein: CASSPSGQGDGYTF.

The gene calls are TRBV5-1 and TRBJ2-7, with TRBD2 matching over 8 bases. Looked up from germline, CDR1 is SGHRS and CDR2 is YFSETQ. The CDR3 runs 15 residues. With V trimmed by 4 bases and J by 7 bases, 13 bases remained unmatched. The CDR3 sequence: CASSPGLVMSTEQYF. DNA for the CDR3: TGCGCCAGCAGCCCGGGACTAGTGATGTCGACGGAGCAGTACTTC. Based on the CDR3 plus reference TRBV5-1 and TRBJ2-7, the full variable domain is KAGVTQTPRYLIKTRGQQVTLSCSPISGHRSVSWYQQTPGQGLQFLFEYFSETQRNKGNFPGRFSGRQFSNSRSEMNVSTLELGDSALYLCASSPGLVMSTEQYFGPGTRLTVT.

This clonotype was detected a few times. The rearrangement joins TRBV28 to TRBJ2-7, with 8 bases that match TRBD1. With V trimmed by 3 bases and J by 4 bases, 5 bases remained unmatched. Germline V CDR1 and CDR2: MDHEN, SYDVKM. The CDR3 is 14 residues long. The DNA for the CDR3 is TGTGCCAGCAGTTTGCCCCAGGGGGCTTACGAGCAGTACTTC. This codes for CASSLPQGAYEQYF.

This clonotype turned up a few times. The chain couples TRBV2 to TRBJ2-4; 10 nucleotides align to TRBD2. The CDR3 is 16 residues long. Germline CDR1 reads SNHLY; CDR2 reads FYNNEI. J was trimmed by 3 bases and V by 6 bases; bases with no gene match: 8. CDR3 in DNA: TGTGCCAGCAGAGCCAGCGGGAGGGCCGACAAAAACATTCAGTACTTC. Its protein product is CASRASGRADKNIQYF.